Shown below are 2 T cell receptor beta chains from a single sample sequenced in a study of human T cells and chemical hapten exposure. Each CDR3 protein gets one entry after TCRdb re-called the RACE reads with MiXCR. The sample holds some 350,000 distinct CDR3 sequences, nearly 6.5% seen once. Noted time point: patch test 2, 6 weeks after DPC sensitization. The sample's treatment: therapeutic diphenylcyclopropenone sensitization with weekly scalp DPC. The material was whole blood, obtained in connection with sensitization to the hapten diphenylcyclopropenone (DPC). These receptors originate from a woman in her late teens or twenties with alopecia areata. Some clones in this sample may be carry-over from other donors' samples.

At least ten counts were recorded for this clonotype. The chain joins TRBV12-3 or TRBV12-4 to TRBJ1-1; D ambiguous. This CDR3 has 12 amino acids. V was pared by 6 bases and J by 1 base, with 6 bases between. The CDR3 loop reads CASSPQNTEAFF. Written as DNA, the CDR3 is TGTGCCAGCAGCCCCCAGAACACTGAAGCTTTCTTT.

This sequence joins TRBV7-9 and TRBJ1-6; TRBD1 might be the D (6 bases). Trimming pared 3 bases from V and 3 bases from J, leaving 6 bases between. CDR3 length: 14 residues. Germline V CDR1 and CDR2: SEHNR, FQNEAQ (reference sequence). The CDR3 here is CASSLTGYNSPLHF. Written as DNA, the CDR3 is TGTGCCAGCAGCTTGACAGGCTATAATTCACCCCTCCACTTT.